The 14 T cell receptor beta chains below were found in one sample sequenced in a study of blood T cell repertoires in COVID-19. Profiling relied on immunoSEQ multiplex PCR, and the TCRdb table lists in-frame clones only, not all of them. This sample has more than 150,000 clones; over 70% occur once, and the top ten carry roughly an eighth. The sequenced material came from PBMCs or T cells enriched from blood (not recorded which). The receptor source for this set is a man between 60 and 75 years old who had been exposed to COVID-19.

The genes are TRBV5-4 and TRBJ2-3; TRBD2 matches at 8 bases. The CDR3 is made up of 15 amino acids. CDR1 is SGHNT, CDR2 YYREEE, per germline (reference sequence). With V trimmed by 4 bases and J by 2 bases, 6 bases remained unmatched. CDR3 coding DNA: TGTGCCAGCAGCCCGGGGACTAGGGCCACAGATACGCAGTATTTT. Protein product: CASSPGTRATDTQYF.

V and J are TRBV25-1 and TRBJ1-5, with D maybe TRBD1 (6 bases). This CDR3 is 14 amino acids long. Germline V lookup: CDR1 MGHDK, CDR2 SYGVNS. V was trimmed by 3 bases and J by 4 bases, leaving 10 bases between them. The CDR3 sequence is CASSDRGWNQPQHF. The CDR3, as DNA: TGTGCCAGCAGTGACAGGGGCTGGAATCAGCCCCAGCATTTT.

CDR3 amino acids: CASLGRARTDTQYF. In DNA form, the CDR3 reads TGTGCCAGTTTGGGGAGGGCCAGGACAGATACGCAGTATTTT. The rearrangement uses TRBV6-6 and TRBJ2-3; 7 bases are a match to TRBD2. Germline V gene sequence: CDR1 MNHNY, CDR2 SVGAGI (reference sequence). The CDR3 loop spans 14 amino acids. The junction had 9 bases not matched to a gene; V was cut back by 9 bases and J by 3 bases.

Written as DNA, the CDR3 is TGTGCCAGCAGCTTATATGCCCCGGTCTCCGGGAACTATGGCTACACCTTC. Protein sequence: CASSLYAPVSGNYGYTF. The chain recombines TRBV7-8 with TRBJ1-2, with D hard to call. The germline V gene has CDR1 SGHVS and CDR2 FQNEAQ. Trimming pared 2 bases from V and 2 bases from J, leaving 18 bases between. The CDR3 runs to 17 residues.

This clone was seen just once. This rearrangement joins TRBV18 to TRBJ1-5; 7 bases match TRBD1. CDR1 and CDR2 (germline): KGHSH, LQKENI. The CDR3 spans 14 residues. V lost 4 bases and J lost 7; bases outside the gene matches: 7. CDR3 loop: CASSRDRVEQPQHF. The CDR3 bases are TGTGCCAGCTCACGAGACAGGGTGGAACAGCCCCAGCATTTT. The variable domain in full, completed from reference TRBV18 and TRBJ1-5, reads NAGVMQNPRHLVRRRGQEARLRCSPMKGHSHVYWYRQLPEEGLKFMVYLQKENIIDESGMPKERFSAEFPKEGPSILRIQQVVRGDSAAYFCASSRDRVEQPQHFGDGTRLSIL.

The chain has TRBV30 and TRBJ2-1, with D unresolved. From germline, CDR1 is GTSNPN and CDR2 SVGIG (reference sequence). Trimming took 4 bases from V and 0 from J, leaving 13 bases between them. CDR3 size: 15 residues. The CDR3 coding sequence is TGTGCCTGGACGAAAACAATCCGCTCCTACAATGAGCAGTTCTTC. It codes for CAWTKTIRSYNEQFF.

This clone was observed a handful of times. The chain employs TRBV18 and TRBJ1-6; the match to TRBD1 covers 8 bases. V was pared by 4 bases and J by 4 bases, with 9 bases of the junction left unmatched. Germline V gene data show CDR1 as KGHSH and CDR2 as LQKENI. This CDR3 region has 17 residues. For the CDR3, the DNA is TGTGCCAGCTCACTATATATGGGACAGGCGTATAATTCACCCCTCCACTTT. It yields the protein CASSLYMGQAYNSPLHF.

The rearrangement links TRBV7-9 to TRBJ1-4; 7 nucleotides line up with TRBD1. The CDR3 is made up of 14 amino acids. Per the germline V gene, CDR1 is SEHNR and CDR2 is FQNEAQ (reference sequence). V trimming: 5 bases; J trimming: 4 bases; junction bases outside the gene matches: 4. CDR3 nucleotides: TGTGCCAGCAGCCCCGGGACAGTTAATGAAAAACTGTTTTTT. Encoded protein: CASSPGTVNEKLFF. The entire variable domain, with the rest obtained from reference TRBV7-9 and TRBJ1-4, is as follows: DTGVSQNPRHKITKRGQNVTFRCDPISEHNRLYWYRQTLGQGPEFLTYFQNEAQLEKSRLLSDRFSAERPKGSFSTLEIQRTEQGDSAMYLCASSPGTVNEKLFFGSGTQLSVL.

This clone was counted between two and nine times. V gene TRBV5-4 combines with J gene TRBJ1-1; 7 bases map to TRBD1. The CDR3 covers 15 residues. The J segment lost 6 bases and the V segment lost 6 bases, leaving 14 bases of the junction unmatched. Germline lookup yields CDR1 SGHNT and CDR2 YYREEE (reference sequence). The DNA for the CDR3 is TGTGCCAGCACACCCACTAGACAGGGCGGGGCTGAAGCTTTCTTT. Its translation: CASTPTRQGGAEAFF.

The chain carries TRBV6-6 and TRBJ1-2; D is unclear. This CDR3 comprises 12 residues. With 6 bases removed from V and 8 bases from J, the gap between germline ends came to 13 bases. The germline gives CDR1 MNHNY, CDR2 SVGAGI (reference sequence). This CDR3 reads CASRAGPEGYTF. The CDR3 DNA is TGTGCCAGCAGGGCTGGGCCAGAGGGCTACACCTTC.

The rearrangement uses TRBV6-2 or TRBV6-3 and TRBJ1-2; D not resolved. V lost 2 bases, J lost 7 bases, and 11 bases lay in between. Germline CDR1 reads MNHEY; CDR2 reads SVGEGT. The CDR3 has 13 residues. The CDR3 loop is CASSYGLPGGYTF. CDR3 in DNA: TGTGCCAGCAGTTACGGTCTCCCAGGTGGCTACACCTTC.

The chain is built from TRBV10-3 and TRBJ1-2, with 8 bases fitting TRBD1. The V gene's germline CDR1 is ENHRY and CDR2 SYGVKD. Trimming cost V 6 bases and J 4 bases; bases outside gene matches: 7. The CDR3 length is 14 residues. The CDR3 DNA reads as TGTGCCATCAGATCGGACAGGGCTGTCTATGGCTACACCTTC. Translating it yields CAIRSDRAVYGYTF.

The V call is TRBV27, the J call TRBJ1-5; D not resolved. V lost 5 bases, J lost 1 base, and 12 bases lay in between. From germline, CDR1 is MNHEY and CDR2 SMNVEV (reference sequence). The CDR3 sequence is 15 residues long. The CDR3 region is CASSPLGGSNQPQHF. CDR3 in DNA: TGTGCCAGCAGTCCCCTGGGAGGGAGCAATCAGCCCCAGCATTTT.

This clone appeared a single time. In DNA, the CDR3 is TGTGCCAGCAGTTCAGATAGCAATCAGCCCCAGCATTTT. This encodes CASSSDSNQPQHF. The genes are TRBV7-2 and TRBJ1-5; D is undetermined. The CDR3 loop spans 13 amino acids. Germline V CDR1 and CDR2: SGHTA, FQGNSA. V lost 6 bases to trimming and J lost 0 bases, with 6 bases between them. The entire variable domain, with the rest obtained from reference TRBV7-2 and TRBJ1-5, is as follows: GAGVSQSPSNKVTEKGKDVELRCDPISGHTALYWYRQSLGQGLEFLIYFQGNSAPDKSGLPSDRFSAERTGGSVSTLTIQRTQQEDSAVYLCASSSDSNQPQHFGDGTRLSIL.